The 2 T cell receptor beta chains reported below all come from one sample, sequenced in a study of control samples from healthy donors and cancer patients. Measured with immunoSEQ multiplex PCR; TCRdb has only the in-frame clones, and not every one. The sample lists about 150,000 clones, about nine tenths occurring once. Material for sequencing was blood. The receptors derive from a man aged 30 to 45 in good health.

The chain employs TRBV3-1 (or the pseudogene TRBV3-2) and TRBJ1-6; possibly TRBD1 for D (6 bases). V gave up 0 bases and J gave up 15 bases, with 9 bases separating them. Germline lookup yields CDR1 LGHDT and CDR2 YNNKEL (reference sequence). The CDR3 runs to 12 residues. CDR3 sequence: CASSQDAGHLHF. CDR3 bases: TGTGCCAGCAGCCAAGATGCGGGACACCTCCACTTT.

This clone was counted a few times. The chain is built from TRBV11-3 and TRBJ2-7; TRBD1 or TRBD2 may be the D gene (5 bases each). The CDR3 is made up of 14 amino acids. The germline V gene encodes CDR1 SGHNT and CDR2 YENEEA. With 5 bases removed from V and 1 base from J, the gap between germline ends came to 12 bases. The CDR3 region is CASSQRDGSYEQYF. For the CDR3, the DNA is TGTGCCAGCAGCCAAAGGGACGGATCCTACGAGCAGTACTTC.